The 29 T cell receptor beta chains in this list originate from one sample, sequenced in a study of long-term antiretroviral therapy in people with HIV. An immunoSEQ assay, version v3.0, was performed at survey level. TCRdb's table, derived via immunoSEQ multiplex PCR, lists solely in-frame clones and lacks some. Among some 38,000 clones, roughly 80% were seen once, and the ten largest hold around 5.1%. The specimen comprised unsorted PBMCs, sampled 1.5 years after starting antiretroviral therapy. The source is a man in his late teens or twenties with HIV.

CDR3 loop: CAWSVGRGGQQYF. The CDR3 bases are TGTGCCTGGAGTGTAGGGAGAGGGGGCCAGCAGTACTTC. V gene TRBV30 combines with J gene TRBJ2-7, with 7 bases lining up with TRBD1. This CDR3 has 13 residues. The germline V gene encodes CDR1 GTSNPN and CDR2 SVGIG (reference sequence). J was trimmed by 8 bases and V by 0 bases; bases with no gene match: 7. The variable domain in full, completed from reference TRBV30 and TRBJ2-7, reads SQTIHQWPATLVQPVGSPLSLECTVEGTSNPNLYWYRQAAGRGLQLLFYSVGIGQISSEVPQNLSASRPQDRQFILSSKKLLLSDSGFYLCAWSVGRGGQQYFGPGTRLTVT.

This chain links TRBV6-6 with TRBJ2-4; 8 bases are a match to TRBD2. Germline V gene data show CDR1 as MNHNY and CDR2 as SVGAGI (reference sequence). This CDR3 is 16 amino acids long. With V trimmed by 0 bases and J by 6 bases, 7 bases remained unmatched. CDR3 protein: CASSYSTGRERNIQYF. CDR3 coding DNA: TGTGCCAGCAGTTACTCGACCGGGAGGGAGAGAAACATTCAGTACTTC.

This chain joins TRBV18 and TRBJ2-3; TRBD2 aligns across 9 bases. Germline V lookup: CDR1 KGHSH, CDR2 LQKENI. This CDR3 has 15 residues. With 4 bases clipped from V and 6 bases from J, the junction kept 8 bases outside the gene matches. As DNA, the CDR3 is TGTGCCAGCTCACAGTTAGCGGGAGAACGGGATACGCAGTATTTT. Its translation: CASSQLAGERDTQYF.

V is TRBV5-4 and J is TRBJ1-2, with D possibly matching TRBD1 (6 bases). Germline loops: CDR1 SGHNT, CDR2 YYREEE (reference sequence). V was clipped by 0 bases and J by 3 bases, with 12 bases between them. The CDR3 consists of 15 residues. DNA of the CDR3: TGTGCCAGCAGCTTGGACAGGGACCCCTACTATGGCTACACCTTC. This codes for CASSLDRDPYYGYTF. Filled out from reference TRBV5-4 and TRBJ1-2, the complete variable domain reads ETGVTQSPTHLIKTRGQQVTLRCSSQSGHNTVSWYQQALGQGPQFIFQYYREEENGRGNFPPRFSGLQFPNYSSELNVNALELDDSALYLCASSLDRDPYYGYTFGSGTRLTVV.

The chain is built from TRBV27 and TRBJ1-5, with no clear D. The V end lost 5 bases, the J end lost 0 bases, and 5 bases lay between the germline ends. The germline V gene has CDR1 MNHEY and CDR2 SMNVEV (reference sequence). The CDR3 is made up of 13 amino acids. CDR3 DNA: TGTGCCAGCAGTCGGATTAGCAATCAGCCCCAGCATTTT. Its protein is CASSRISNQPQHF.

The chain uses TRBV19 and TRBJ2-1; possible D gene TRBD1, 6 bases. V lost 5 bases to trimming and J lost 3 bases, with 11 bases between them. Germline V CDR1 and CDR2: LNHDA, SQIVND (reference sequence). The CDR3 extends over 14 amino acids. CDR3 amino acids: CASSEQGFYNEQFF. For the CDR3, the DNA is TGTGCCAGTAGTGAACAGGGCTTCTACAATGAGCAGTTCTTC.

The chain carries TRBV28 and TRBJ1-5, with D maybe TRBD1 (5 bases). Deletions cut 2 bases from V and 0 bases from J, with 11 bases between. Looked up from germline, CDR1 is MDHEN and CDR2 is SYDVKM. The CDR3 runs to 16 residues. The CDR3, as DNA: TGTGCCAGCAGTTTAAGGACACAATATAGCAATCAGCCCCAGCATTTT. Its translation is CASSLRTQYSNQPQHF.

The CDR3 coding sequence is TGTGCCAGCAGTACCGGGGCTAGTCGGCTCCTTTACAATGAGCAGTTCTTC. The encoded protein is CASSTGASRLLYNEQFF. This chain uses TRBV28 with TRBJ2-1; D tentatively reads TRBD1 or TRBD2 (5 bases each). The length of the CDR3 is 17 residues. The V end was cut by 5 bases, the J end by 4 bases, with 21 bases between. Germline CDR1 is MDHEN and CDR2 is SYDVKM. The whole variable domain, filled in from reference TRBV28 and TRBJ2-1, reads DVKVTQSSRYLVKRTGEKVFLECVQDMDHENMFWYRQDPGLGLRLIYFSYDVKMKEKGDIPEGYSVSREKKERFSLILESASTNQTSMYLCASSTGASRLLYNEQFFGPGTRLTVL.

This chain links TRBV11-2 with TRBJ2-7; 7 bases line up with TRBD2. There are 16 residues in the CDR3. Germline V gene sequence: CDR1 SGHAT, CDR2 FQNNGV. The junction had 17 bases not matched to a gene; V was cut back by 5 bases and J by 7 bases. Here the CDR3 DNA reads TGTGCCAGCAGCCCTATAAATGAGGCGGGAGTTAGAGAGCAGTACTTC. Protein sequence: CASSPINEAGVREQYF.

The V gene is TRBV18, the J gene TRBJ2-3; 8 positions agree with TRBD2. V trimming: 2 bases; J trimming: 8 bases; junction bases outside the gene matches: 12. The germline V gene has CDR1 KGHSH and CDR2 LQKENI. The CDR3 runs 16 residues. For the CDR3, the DNA is TGTGCCAGCTCACCAGAGTGGGTGGTACTAGCGGCTACGCAGTATTTT. It translates to CASSPEWVVLAATQYF.

The chain links TRBV2 to TRBJ2-2; D is tentatively TRBD1 or TRBD2 (5 bases each). V was shortened by 8 bases and J by 5 bases, with 12 bases between the two germline ends. The CDR3 is made up of 13 amino acids. Germline CDR1 SNHLY, CDR2 FYNNEI. This chain's CDR3 is CASGGEGTGELFF. The CDR3 DNA reads TGTGCCAGCGGGGGAGAAGGAACCGGGGAGCTGTTTTTT.

The chain uses TRBV10-3 and TRBJ2-7; weak D call: TRBD2 (6 bases). This CDR3 is 15 amino acids long. Per the germline V gene, CDR1 is ENHRY and CDR2 is SYGVKD. V shed 2 bases and J shed 5 bases, with 16 bases lying between them. The CDR3 DNA reads as TGTGCCATCAGTGAGGCCCGGGAGTGGGGCCACGAGCAGTACTTC. Translated, it gives CAISEAREWGHEQYF.

The chain joins TRBV6-5 to TRBJ2-7; 14 nucleotides agree with TRBD2. The germline V gene encodes CDR1 MNHEY and CDR2 SVGAGI. V lost 5 bases, J lost 3 bases, and 3 bases stayed unmatched. This CDR3 is built from 15 residues. The CDR3 bases are TGTGCCAGCAGTGGGACTAGCGGGGGAGGCTACGAGCAGTACTTC. It codes for CASSGTSGGGYEQYF.

The rearrangement joins TRBV18 to TRBJ1-4; D remains unclear. The CDR3 length is 13 residues. The germline V gene encodes CDR1 KGHSH and CDR2 LQKENI. Trimming removed 3 bases from V and 7 bases from J, with 9 bases in between. The CDR3 sequence is CASSPGLGEKLFF. CDR3 nucleotide sequence: TGTGCCAGCTCACCCGGGCTCGGTGAAAAACTGTTTTTT. Together with reference TRBV18 and TRBJ1-4, the CDR3 gives the full variable domain: NAGVMQNPRHLVRRRGQEARLRCSPMKGHSHVYWYRQLPEEGLKFMVYLQKENIIDESGMPKERFSAEFPKEGPSILRIQQVVRGDSAAYFCASSPGLGEKLFFGSGTQLSVL.

The chain carries TRBV28 and TRBJ2-1; no clear D. V was shortened by 5 bases and J by 0 bases, with 5 bases between the two germline ends. Looked up from germline, CDR1 is MDHEN and CDR2 is SYDVKM. The CDR3 loop spans 13 amino acids. Here the CDR3 DNA reads TGTGCCAGCAGTCTGAGCTCCTACAATGAGCAGTTCTTC. Protein sequence: CASSLSSYNEQFF.

V is TRBV9 and J is TRBJ2-3; 7 bases line up with TRBD1. The CDR3 is 15 residues long. V lost 4 bases and J lost 2; bases outside the gene matches: 7. Germline CDR1 and CDR2: SGDLS and YYNGEE. The CDR3 DNA is TGTGCCAGCAGCCGGACGACAGGGATCACAGATACGCAGTATTTT. It is translated as CASSRTTGITDTQYF. The variable domain in full, with the rest retrieved from reference TRBV9 and TRBJ2-3, is DSGVTQTPKHLITATGQRVTLRCSPRSGDLSVYWYQQSLDQGLQFLIQYYNGEERAKGNILERFSAQQFPDLHSELNLSSLELGDSALYFCASSRTTGITDTQYFGPGTRLTVL.

This clone appeared a single time. The chain recombines TRBV6-1 with TRBJ1-4; D not resolved. The germline V gene has CDR1 MNHNS and CDR2 SASEGT. The CDR3 consists of 15 residues. The germline V and J ends were trimmed by 6 bases and 8 bases, with 19 bases remaining between them. CDR3: CASRVHKAMAEKLFF. The DNA for the CDR3 is TGTGCCAGCAGAGTCCACAAAGCCATGGCGGAAAAACTGTTTTTT.

This clone was observed a few times. The gene calls are TRBV7-9 and TRBJ2-1; 7 bases map to TRBD1. V gave up 2 bases and J gave up 8 bases; unmatched junction bases: 6. The CDR3 consists of 14 residues. Germline CDR1 reads SEHNR; CDR2 reads FQNEAQ (reference sequence). The CDR3 loop is CASSLTTGKDEQFF. DNA of the CDR3: TGTGCCAGCAGCTTAACGACAGGGAAGGATGAGCAGTTCTTC. Full variable domain (remainder filled in from reference TRBV7-9 and TRBJ2-1): DTGVSQNPRHKITKRGQNVTFRCDPISEHNRLYWYRQTLGQGPEFLTYFQNEAQLEKSRLLSDRFSAERPKGSFSTLEIQRTEQGDSAMYLCASSLTTGKDEQFFGPGTRLTVL.

CDR3 sequence (DNA): TGTGCCATCTCGAGGCGGGAGTGGTCCGGGGAGCTGTTTTTT. It translates to CAISRREWSGELFF. The chain is built from TRBV10-3 and TRBJ2-2, with 7 positions matching TRBD2. The CDR3 is 14 residues long. J was trimmed by 6 bases and V by 8 bases; bases with no gene match: 9. Germline CDR1 ENHRY, CDR2 SYGVKD.

CDR3 protein: CASSLAKGAGEQYF. The CDR3 region has the DNA TGTGCCAGCAGCTTAGCAAAGGGGGCCGGCGAGCAGTACTTC. The rearrangement uses TRBV7-2 and TRBJ2-7, with 7 bases matching TRBD1. Germline V gene sequence: CDR1 SGHTA, CDR2 FQGNSA. V was clipped by 0 bases and J by 6 bases; unmatched bases: 5. This CDR3 has 14 amino acids.

The rearrangement joins TRBV5-1 to TRBJ2-2; TRBD2 matches 8 bases. V was clipped by 6 bases and J by 5 bases; unmatched bases: 6. Germline V gives CDR1 SGHRS, CDR2 YFSETQ. This CDR3 region has 14 residues. The CDR3 DNA is TGCGCCAGCAAGCGGGAGTTGAGGACCGGGGAGCTGTTTTTT. Translation gives CASKRELRTGELFF.

This chain connects TRBV5-6 to TRBJ2-3; unclear D gene. V was shortened by 0 bases and J by 0 bases, with 8 bases between the two germline ends. The CDR3 has 15 amino acids. CDR1 is SGHDT and CDR2 is YYEEEE in the germline V gene. The DNA of the CDR3 is TGTGCCAGCAGCTTGGTGCCCTCTAGCACAGATACGCAGTATTTT. Its translation: CASSLVPSSTDTQYF.

This clone appeared once. This rearrangement joins TRBV9 to TRBJ2-2, with D unclear. Germline lookup yields CDR1 SGDLS and CDR2 YYNGEE. Trimming took off 0 bases at V and 6 bases at J, with 6 bases between the two ends. This CDR3 region has 13 residues. CDR3 sequence (DNA): TGTGCCAGCAGCGTAGAAGTGTCCGGGGAGCTGTTTTTT. This encodes CASSVEVSGELFF.

The rearrangement joins TRBV5-6 to TRBJ1-1; weak D call: TRBD1 (6 bases). V shed 0 bases and J shed 5 bases, with 23 bases lying between them. Germline V gene data show CDR1 as SGHDT and CDR2 as YYEEEE. There are 18 residues in the CDR3. CDR3 amino acids: CASSLAGRGIGLGTEAFF. The CDR3 bases are TGTGCCAGCAGCTTGGCCGGGAGGGGGATTGGTTTGGGAACTGAAGCTTTCTTT.

This clone was detected only once. The V call is TRBV28, the J call TRBJ1-1; no definite D call. The CDR3 has 10 residues. V was pared by 5 bases and J by 8 bases, with 6 bases between. Germline V gene sequence: CDR1 MDHEN, CDR2 SYDVKM. The chain's CDR3 is CASSPPEAFF. CDR3 in DNA: TGTGCCAGCAGTCCCCCCGAAGCTTTCTTT.

J is TRBJ2-7 and V is TRBV7-2; 7 bases fit TRBD2. The CDR3 is made up of 15 amino acids. The V and J ends lost 5 bases and 5 bases, in that order; junction bases with no gene match: 12. Germline CDR1 and CDR2: SGHTA and FQGNSA. CDR3 amino acids: CASSHQSAGEDEQYF. CDR3 DNA: TGTGCCAGCAGCCACCAGTCGGCGGGAGAGGACGAGCAGTACTTC.

The chain joins TRBV15 to TRBJ2-2, with D possibly matching TRBD1 (5 bases). CDR1 and CDR2 (germline): LNHNV, YYDKDF (reference sequence). The CDR3 is 16 residues long. With 3 bases removed from V and 8 bases from J, the gap between germline ends came to 19 bases. CDR3 coding DNA: TGTGCCACCAGCAGTTCCCGACAGAGACGATCGGGGGAGCTGTTTTTT. This codes for CATSSSRQRRSGELFF.

The V gene is TRBV18, the J gene TRBJ1-2; perhaps TRBD1 as D (6 bases). From germline, CDR1 is KGHSH and CDR2 LQKENI. The CDR3 has 15 amino acids. The ends were cut back, 6 bases at V and 0 bases at J, with 14 bases in the middle. CDR3 residues: CASSPMDRPNYGYTF. CDR3 DNA sequence: TGTGCCAGCTCCCCAATGGACAGACCTAACTATGGCTACACCTTC.

The genes are TRBV6-9 and TRBJ1-5, with 9 bases aligning to TRBD1. The CDR3 has 17 residues. V trimming: 7 bases; J trimming: 11 bases; junction bases outside the gene matches: 21. Germline V gene sequence: CDR1 MNHGY, CDR2 SVAAGI. The CDR3 region has the DNA TGTGCCAGCATGCCACAGGGGGCACCCCTTTGGAATATGACCCAGCATTTT. It is translated as CASMPQGAPLWNMTQHF.